A selection of T cell receptor beta chains follows, all from one sample in a study of blood T cell repertoires in COVID-19. Clones were read by immunoSEQ multiplex PCR, and TCRdb kept only the in-frame ones, dropping some. The table has around 500,000 clones, roughly 90% seen once. The sequenced sample consisted of PBMCs or T cells enriched from blood (not recorded which). The receptors were sampled from a woman between 35 and 50 years old who had recovered from COVID-19. Both conserved end residues are part of each CDR3. A D gene is named only where the DNA matches it firmly. Size values are once, few and many counts, or a class for expanded clones, and some rows have none.

size,D,V,J,CDR3,DNA
once,TRBD2,TRBV27,TRBJ2-7,CASSSPGTSGSFGGYEQYF,TGTGCCAGCAGTTCCCCCGGGACTAGCGGGAGCTTCGGAGGCTACGAGCAGTACTTC
.,TRBD1,TRBV5-6,TRBJ1-2,CASRGGQILIF,TGTGCCAGCAGGGGGGGACAGATTCTGATCTTC
.,TRBD1,TRBV6-6,TRBJ2-7,CASSWDRSYEQYF,TGTGCCAGCAGTTGGGACAGGTCCTACGAGCAGTACTTC
.,TRBD2,TRBV11-2,TRBJ2-1,CASSFLISRASGIINEQFF,TGTGCCAGCAGCTTTTTAATCTCGCGTGCTAGCGGGATAATCAATGAGCAGTTCTTC
.,TRBD2,TRBV7-6,TRBJ2-7,CASSLGLREGLAGVYEQYF,TGTGCCAGCAGCTTAGGGTTAAGAGAAGGACTAGCGGGAGTCTACGAGCAGTACTTC
few,TRBD2,TRBV5-5,TRBJ2-7,CASSFGGGLYEQYF,TGTGCCAGCAGTTTTGGCGGGGGGCTCTACGAGCAGTACTTC
.,TRBD1,TRBV4-3,TRBJ1-2,CASSQTAGTGGYGYTF,TGCGCCAGCAGCCAGACAGCCGGGACAGGGGGTTATGGCTACACCTTC
.,.,TRBV11-2,TRBJ2-3,CASSPVVDTQYF,TGTGCCAGCAGCCCAGTTGTAGATACGCAGTATTTT
.,TRBD1,TRBV30,TRBJ1-2,CAWSLSGGSGYTF,TGTGCCTGGAGCTTATCAGGGGGCTCCGGCTACACCTTC
.,.,TRBV30,TRBJ1-1,CAWSAGTSSMNTEAFF,TGTGCCTGGAGTGCCGGGACTTCGAGTATGAACACTGAAGCTTTCTTT
.,TRBD2,TRBV10-3,TRBJ2-7,CAIKATLGLAGDEQYF,TGTGCCATCAAAGCAACCCTGGGACTAGCGGGAGACGAGCAGTACTTC
few,.,TRBV7-6,TRBJ2-2,CASSSGGSGELFF,TGTGCCAGCAGCTCCGGAGGGTCCGGGGAGCTGTTTTTT
.,.,TRBV4-2,TRBJ1-3,CASSQPPSPSGNTIYF,TGTGCCAGCAGCCAACCCCCAAGCCCTTCTGGAAACACCATATATTTT
.,.,TRBV9,TRBJ2-7,CASRDEVGTSLSYEQYF,TGTGCCAGCAGAGACGAAGTAGGGACTTCCCTCTCCTACGAGCAGTACTTC
.,.,TRBV28,TRBJ2-7,CASSSPEPTGREQYF,TGTGCCAGCAGTTCCCCAGAACCGACAGGACGAGAGCAGTACTTC
.,.,TRBV12-3/TRBV12-4,TRBJ1-2,CASSLLGYTF,TGTGCCAGCAGTTTACTTGGCTACACCTTC
.,TRBD1,TRBV12-5,TRBJ1-2,CASAGTGIGYTF,TGTGCTAGTGCCGGGACAGGGATCGGCTACACCTTC
.,TRBD2,TRBV7-9,TRBJ2-1,CASSVSGSGNEQFF,TGTGCCAGCAGTGTTAGCGGGAGTGGTAATGAGCAGTTCTTC
.,TRBD2,TRBV10-3,TRBJ2-7,CAISESVAGSSYEQYF,TGTGCCATCAGTGAGTCAGTAGCGGGGAGCTCCTACGAGCAGTACTTC
.,.,TRBV30,TRBJ2-3,CAWSVPLGGGPKYTDTQYF,TGTGCCTGGAGTGTACCCCTTGGTGGAGGGCCAAAGTACACAGATACGCAGTATTTT
.,.,TRBV29-1,TRBJ2-1,CSVEWDNNEQFF,TGCAGCGTTGAATGGGACAACAATGAGCAGTTCTTC
.,.,TRBV7-2,TRBJ1-5,CASSQLSGYSNQPQHF,TGTGCCAGCAGTCAATTATCAGGCTATAGCAATCAGCCCCAGCATTTT
.,TRBD2,TRBV6-1,TRBJ2-1,CASSEKASGNVPFSYNEQFF,TGTGCCAGCAGTGAAAAGGCTAGCGGGAACGTTCCCTTCTCCTACAATGAGCAGTTCTTC
.,.,TRBV6-2/TRBV6-3,TRBJ2-7,CASSRTMGEQYF,TGTGCCAGCAGCCGGACAATGGGGGAGCAGTACTTC
.,TRBD1,TRBV5-5,TRBJ1-1,CASSLDRGNTEAFF,TGTGCCAGCAGCTTAGACAGGGGGAACACTGAAGCTTTCTTT
.,.,TRBV7-2,TRBJ1-6,CASSLGLAGGSPLHF,TGTGCCAGCAGCTTAGGGTTGGCCGGCGGTTCACCCCTCCACTTT
.,.,TRBV6-5,TRBJ1-2,CASSYTDNNYGYTF,TGTGCCAGCAGTTACACCGACAACAACTATGGCTACACCTTC
.,.,TRBV4-1,TRBJ2-1,CASSQRDNEQFF,TGCGCCAGCAGCCAGAGGGACAATGAGCAGTTCTTC
.,.,TRBV7-2,TRBJ1-5,CASSLEVRQPQHF,TGTGCCAGCAGCTTAGAGGTGAGGCAGCCCCAGCATTTT
.,.,TRBV4-3,TRBJ1-1,CASRQQRAGRGTEAFF,TGCGCCAGCAGGCAGCAACGGGCGGGGCGGGGCACTGAAGCTTTCTTT
.,.,TRBV29-1,TRBJ1-2,CSATPRQVPYGYTF,TGCAGCGCTACCCCCCGACAGGTTCCCTATGGCTACACCTTC
.,.,TRBV18,TRBJ2-3,CASSRLSTDTQYF,TGTGCCAGCTCTCGACTCAGCACAGATACGCAGTATTTT
.,.,TRBV7-6,TRBJ1-3,CASSRQLGGSGNTIYF,TGTGCCAGCAGTCGACAGTTGGGTGGCTCTGGAAACACCATATATTTT
.,.,TRBV11-3,TRBJ1-1,CASSQLPGGDLNTEAFF,TGTGCCAGCAGCCAACTCCCGGGGGGCGACCTGAACACTGAAGCTTTCTTT
.,.,TRBV18,TRBJ2-3,CASSQRGTDTQYF,TGTGCCAGCTCACAGAGAGGCACAGATACGCAGTATTTT
.,TRBD1,TRBV19,TRBJ2-3,CASSHYRGLRASDTQYF,TGTGCCAGTAGTCATTACAGGGGGCTTAGGGCTTCAGATACGCAGTATTTT
few,TRBD2,TRBV25-1,TRBJ2-5,CASKGAGGSETQYF,TGTGCCAGCAAAGGGGCGGGAGGATCTGAGACCCAGTACTTC
.,TRBD1,TRBV30,TRBJ1-1,CAWETGTGMTEAFF,TGTGCCTGGGAGACCGGGACAGGAATGACTGAAGCTTTCTTT
.,.,TRBV12-3/TRBV12-4,TRBJ1-2,CASSLPGNYGYTF,TGTGCCAGCAGTTTGCCGGGGAACTATGGCTACACCTTC
.,TRBD1,TRBV9,TRBJ2-7,CASSVGATGAYEQYF,TGTGCCAGCAGCGTAGGTGCGACAGGGGCCTACGAGCAGTACTTC
.,TRBD1,TRBV6-5,TRBJ2-7,CASSYLTSGTVYF,TGTGCCAGCAGTTACTTGACGTCCGGGACAGTCTACTTC
.,TRBD2,TRBV5-4,TRBJ2-3,CASSPPPAGGPGTDTQYF,TGTGCCAGCAGCCCCCCTCCAGCGGGAGGGCCAGGGACAGATACGCAGTATTTT
.,.,TRBV12-5,TRBJ2-3,CASGQTNRVTDTQYF,TGTGCTAGTGGTCAAACTAACAGGGTTACAGATACGCAGTATTTT
.,TRBD1,TRBV11-2,TRBJ2-2,CASSTRTGVAGELFF,TGTGCCAGCAGCACCCGGACAGGAGTGGCCGGGGAGCTGTTTTTT
.,TRBD1,TRBV7-9,TRBJ1-1,CASNIQGDTEAFF,TGTGCCAGCAACATCCAGGGGGACACTGAAGCTTTCTTT
.,.,TRBV3-1/TRBV3-2,TRBJ2-1,CASSQGPGSHNEQFF,TGTGCCAGCAGCCAAGGCCCGGGGTCTCACAATGAGCAGTTCTTC
.,TRBD2,TRBV6-5,TRBJ2-1,CASRPLAGARNEQFF,TGTGCCAGCAGACCTCTAGCGGGAGCGAGGAATGAGCAGTTCTTC
.,TRBD2,TRBV6-5,TRBJ2-7,CASSSTSGVYEQYF,TGTGCCAGCAGCTCTACTAGCGGAGTCTACGAGCAGTACTTC
.,.,TRBV9,TRBJ1-2,CASSPQGSDYGYTF,TGTGCCAGCAGCCCCCAGGGCAGCGACTATGGCTACACCTTC
.,.,TRBV6-5,TRBJ2-6,CASSYSPYSGANVLTF,TGTGCCAGCAGTTACTCACCCTACTCTGGGGCCAACGTCCTGACTTTC
.,.,TRBV4-3,TRBJ1-2,CASSQDRQDSTYYGYTF,TGCGCCAGCAGCCAAGATAGACAGGACAGTACTTACTATGGCTACACCTTC
.,.,TRBV24-1,TRBJ1-4,CATSCDSTTNEKLFF,TGTGCCACCAGCTGCGACAGCACAACTAATGAAAAACTGTTTTTT
many,TRBD1,TRBV5-4,TRBJ2-7,CASSSRDRYYEQYF,TGTGCCAGCAGCTCCCGGGACAGATACTACGAGCAGTACTTC
.,.,TRBV2,TRBJ1-1,CASSEIGRGGAFF,TGTGCCAGCAGTGAAATCGGAAGGGGGGGAGCTTTCTTT
.,.,TRBV7-9,TRBJ1-1,CASTIQSNTEAFF,TGTGCCAGCACCATACAGAGTAACACTGAAGCTTTCTTT
.,.,TRBV4-3,TRBJ1-1,CASSQDTNLEAFF,TGCGCCAGCAGCCAAGATACAAACCTGGAAGCTTTCTTT
.,.,TRBV5-1,TRBJ2-7,CASSLVVGVHEQYF,TGCGCCAGCAGCTTGGTCGTCGGGGTCCACGAGCAGTACTTC